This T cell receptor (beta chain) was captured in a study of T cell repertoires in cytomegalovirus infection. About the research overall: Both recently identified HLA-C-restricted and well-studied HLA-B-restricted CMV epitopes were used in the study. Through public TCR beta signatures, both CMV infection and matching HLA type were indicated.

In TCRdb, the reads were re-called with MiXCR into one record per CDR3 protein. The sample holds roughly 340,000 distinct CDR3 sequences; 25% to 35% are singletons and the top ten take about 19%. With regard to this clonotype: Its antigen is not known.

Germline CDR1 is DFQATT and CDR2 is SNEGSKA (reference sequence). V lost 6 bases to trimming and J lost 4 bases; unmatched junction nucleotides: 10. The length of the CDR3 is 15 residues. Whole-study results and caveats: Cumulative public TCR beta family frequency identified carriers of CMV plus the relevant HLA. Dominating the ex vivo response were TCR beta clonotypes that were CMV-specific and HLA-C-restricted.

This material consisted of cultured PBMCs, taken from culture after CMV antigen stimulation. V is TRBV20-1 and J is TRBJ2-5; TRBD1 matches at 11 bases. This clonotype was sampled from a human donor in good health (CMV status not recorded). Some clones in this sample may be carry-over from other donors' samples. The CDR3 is CSASPGQGAPETQYF. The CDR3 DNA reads TGCAGTGCCTCCCCTGGACAGGGGGCACCAGAGACCCAGTACTTC.